These 2 T cell receptor beta chains share one sample of origin, sequenced in a study of vaccination and CD4 T cells after COVID-19. These receptors have no identified antigens. The treatment: 10-day PBMC culture with coronavirus spike peptide pools or control peptides (ViraFEST assay). The Oncomine TCR Beta short-read assay was applied to DNA of cultured CD4+ T cells. TCRdb reprocessed the PCR reads with MiXCR, giving one entry per CDR3 protein. The sample contains a few thousand distinct CDR3 sequences, about 25% of which appear only once. The specimen comprised CD4+ T cells from blood, cultured in vitro, sampled after SARS-CoV-2 vaccination. The receptors derive from a human donor who had recovered from COVID-19.

V and J are TRBV5-1 and TRBJ1-2; D unresolved. This CDR3 is 14 amino acids long. Germline CDR1 SGHRS, CDR2 YFSETQ. V lost 0 bases to trimming and J lost 4 bases, with 10 bases between them. The CDR3 nucleotides are TGCGCCAGCAGCTTGGCAGAGGGATCCTATGGCTACACCTTC. Protein product: CASSLAEGSYGYTF.

In its sample, this clonotype is medium-sized. The chain has TRBV7-9 and TRBJ2-7, with D possibly TRBD1 on 6 matching bases. Trimming removed 0 bases from V and 6 bases from J, with 6 bases in between. This CDR3 has 12 amino acids. Germline loops: CDR1 SEHNR, CDR2 FQNEAQ (reference sequence). The CDR3 protein is CASSLAGAEQYF. CDR3 in DNA: TGTGCCAGCAGCTTAGCGGGGGCCGAGCAGTACTTC.